The TCR beta chain under discussion was sequenced for a study of T cells after posttransplantation cyclophosphamide (TCRdb year 2016). Concerning the study at large: T cell repertoire reconstitution was tracked by TRB sequencing after myeloablative bone marrow transplantation in which posttransplantation cyclophosphamide was used as GVHD prophylaxis. Antigen receptor sequencing was done on samples from roughly 38 PTCy-treated patients and from more than 15 related bone marrow donors of those patients. TRB sequencing was performed on blood from all 34 PTCy patients with 1-year posttransplant specimens. TRB sequencing was also done on up to roughly 3 additional blood samples from 2 to 5.2 years after transplant in 3 patients, and on pretransplant blood from 4 patients. Because TRA and TRB clonality correlated tightly in 10 or so samples, later TCR analyses were limited to TRB. Public TRB sequences were searched against a database of over 3,600 sequences associated with responses to pathogens, tumor antigens, self-antigens and alloantigens. Overall study outcomes, separate from this receptor: Across the roughly 48 patients, TRB clonality was highly associated with recipient CMV seropositivity and CMV reactivation, and diversity with PTCy was similar to that in the CNI/methotrexate controls. The TRB repertoires of T cells infiltrating skin or GI tract showed only limited overlap with the TRB repertoires of T cells in blood. Donor-recipient similarity was low at 1-2 months but rose over the first year, and later blood repertoires were often dominated by donor CD8+ memory clones.

Related bone marrow donors provided peripheral blood samples on the day of marrow donation. Peripheral blood and bone marrow mononuclear cells were isolated by Ficoll-Hypaque density centrifugation and cryopreserved. TRB sequencing used genomic DNA with the immunoSEQ assay at survey resolution or the hsTCRB kit. From the authors' description of their analysis: The immunoSEQ software was used for initial read processing, and the LymphoSeq R package was used for repertoire analyses. Clonality was computed as 1 minus normalized Shannon entropy; Gini coefficient was also calculated for each TRB dataset. Phenotypes of unsorted samples were inferred by mapping TRB sequences from sorted subsets of the recipient or donor onto unsorted samples of the same recipient. TCRdb's version of the immuneACCESS table is confined to in-frame rearrangements and falls short of the full clone set. An unresolved V gene accounts for under half of the shortfall where checked; the remainder is of unknown origin. Clone size and the V and J calls come from that table; the DNA yielded D and trimming. Here the sample has tens of thousands of clones; around 93% occur a single time. About 3% of the sample lies in the top ten.

As regards this clone: Its antigen is unknown. No much larger clonotype is one base removed from it; base qualities were not supplied.

Spanning cysteine to phenylalanine, the CDR3 consists of 15 amino acids. Only the CDR3 part of the read is kept: 45 bases, read in frame from the first base. Between the V and J ends, shortened by 5 bases and 2 bases respectively, the junction contains 14 bases. The germline V gene encodes CDR1 MNHNS and CDR2 SASEGT. The rearrangement joined TRBV6-1 to TRBJ2-3, with the D gene not clear enough to name. This clonotype was obtained from a woman in her thirties in good health and a related stem cell transplant donor. Sequenced sample: PBMCs. The CDR3 loop reads CASSLQAIDTDTQYF. The nucleotide sequence is TGTGCCAGCAGTCTGCAGGCTATTGACACAGATACGCAGTATTTT.